The TCR beta chain under discussion was sequenced for a study of T cells in Graves' hyperthyroidism and ophthalmopathy. About this clonotype: The antigen is unknown.

Whole-study results and caveats: Ophthalmopathy, as predicted by the model, came a median around 6.7 months after the prediction. Expanded thyroid clonotypes (above 0.001) were mostly also found in blood.

Amplified regions were TCR beta CDR3 sequences from RNA transcripts. With the HTBI primer set, the TCR CDR3 went through a first round of RT-PCR. TCRdb recomputed calls from the multiplex PCR reads with MiXCR, one row per CDR3 protein. The sample contains 300,000 to 450,000 distinct CDR3 sequences, approximately 14% of which appear only once. This CDR3 spans 11 amino acids. V was shortened by 6 bases and J by 0 bases, with 2 bases between the two germline ends. CDR1 and CDR2 from the germline V gene are SQVTM and ANQGSEA. Source material: blood. This rearrangement joins TRBV29-1 to TRBJ1-4; D is unclear. The sequence was collected from a woman aged 55-69 years with Graves' hyperthyroidism. CDR3 protein: CSVATNEKLFF. The CDR3 DNA sequence: TGCAGCGTGGCAACTAATGAAAAACTGTTTTTT.